This T cell receptor beta chain is drawn from a study of follicular helper T cells after annual influenza vaccination. Study context: Across the 2013-2014, 2014-2015 and 2015-2016 vaccination seasons, some subjects were resampled.

This clone was found a few times. CDR1 is MNHEY and CDR2 is SMNVEV in the germline V gene (reference sequence). CDR3 length: 15 amino acids. The ends were cut back, 5 bases at V and 0 bases at J, with 11 bases in the middle. Sample time point: 2015-2016 season, pre-vaccination. Blood volume per time point ranged from about 40 to 100 mL. Sequencing of TCRB used Survey level resolution. Assay: immunoSEQ multiplex PCR; the TCRdb copy retains only in-frame clones and omits some. There are 9,500 to 15,000 clones in the sample; over 70% occur only once, and around 3.5% lies in the top ten. This clonotype was obtained from an adult who received the influenza vaccine. Material: CXCR5+ CD38- circulating T follicular helper cells from blood, obtained on the day of influenza vaccination. Indicated subset: circulating Tfh, non-naive CD4+CXCR5+PD-1+ (ICOS+CD38+ or ICOS-CD38-). The chain carries TRBV27 and TRBJ1-3; D is possibly TRBD1 (6 bases). The CDR3 DNA reads as TGTGCCAGCAGTGCCCGGACAGACTCTGGAAACACCATATATTTT. This translates into CASSARTDSGNTIYF.